The clone carrying this T cell receptor (beta chain) appeared a few times. Authors' processing steps: Amplification with reference gene primers provided the estimates of nucleated cell counts. The assay was immunoSEQ multiplex PCR, and TCRdb's table has in-frame clones only and misses some. For V, J and clone size, that table is used; D and trimming come from the DNA. The table has over 65,000 clones, approximately 90% seen once; the top ten hold about 7%. Germline CDR1 SGHAT, CDR2 FQNNGV. V was shortened by 0 bases and J by 2 bases, with 11 bases between the two germline ends. This CDR3 contains 15 residues. The data belong to a study of blood T cell repertoires in COVID-19. Study as a whole: From the United States, Italy and Spain came samples of acute and convalescent COVID-19. Sample material is recorded as cDNA or gDNA derived from T cells, B-cell-depleted T cells, or PBMCs.

This sequence originates from a human donor in a cohort sampled during active COVID-19. Input material: peripheral blood. This chain joins TRBV11-2 and TRBJ2-7, with D maybe TRBD1 (6 bases). This chain's CDR3 is CASSLDRGRPYEQYF. In nucleotides, the CDR3 is TGTGCCAGCAGCTTAGACAGGGGCCGACCCTACGAGCAGTACTTC.